This T cell receptor (beta chain) was recorded in a study of CD8+ T cells in alopecia areata. Once RNA had been extracted, it was reverse transcribed into cDNA to act as the sequencing template. Clones were read by immunoSEQ multiplex PCR, and TCRdb kept only the in-frame ones, dropping some. The table includes 160,000 or so clones, roughly 63% detected once. Germline CDR1 SGHRS, CDR2 YFSETQ. This CDR3 has 14 residues. V lost 4 bases, J lost 5 bases, and 15 bases lay in between. Sample treatment: oral pan-JAK inhibitor, 5-10 mg twice daily. Study findings and constraints: When scalp samples are sequenced, resident alphabeta T cells of normal skin are also captured. Within the top 100, expanded CD8+ clones significantly decreased with tofacitinib, as did scalp clonality.

With regard to this clone: Its antigen is not identified.

The source material was CD4+ T cells sorted from blood, sampled at roughly week 58, from a patient treated with tofacitinib. The chain has TRBV5-1 and TRBJ2-5; TRBD2 might be the D (5 bases). The receptor's source is a human donor with alopecia areata. Here the CDR3 reads CASSTGGFGETQYF. The CDR3 nucleotides are TGCGCCAGCAGCACGGGCGGGTTTGGGGAGACCCAGTACTTC.